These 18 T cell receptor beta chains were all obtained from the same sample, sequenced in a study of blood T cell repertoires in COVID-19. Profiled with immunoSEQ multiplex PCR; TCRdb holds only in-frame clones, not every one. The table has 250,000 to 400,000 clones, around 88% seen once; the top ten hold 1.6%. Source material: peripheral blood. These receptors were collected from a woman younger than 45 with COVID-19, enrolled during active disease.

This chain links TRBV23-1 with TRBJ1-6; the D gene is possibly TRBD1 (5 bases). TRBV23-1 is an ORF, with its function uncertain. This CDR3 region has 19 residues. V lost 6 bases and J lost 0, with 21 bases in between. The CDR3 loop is CASSRDRPNPSSYNSPLHF. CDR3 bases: TGCGCCAGCAGCCGTGACAGACCCAACCCGAGCTCCTATAATTCACCCCTCCACTTT.

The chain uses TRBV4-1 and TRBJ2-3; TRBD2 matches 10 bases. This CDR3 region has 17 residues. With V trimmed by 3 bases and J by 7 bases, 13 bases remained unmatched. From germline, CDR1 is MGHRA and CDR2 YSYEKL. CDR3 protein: CASSQGSSGGPRHTQYF. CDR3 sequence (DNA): TGCGCCAGCAGCCAGGGCAGTAGCGGGGGGCCCAGGCATACGCAGTATTTT.

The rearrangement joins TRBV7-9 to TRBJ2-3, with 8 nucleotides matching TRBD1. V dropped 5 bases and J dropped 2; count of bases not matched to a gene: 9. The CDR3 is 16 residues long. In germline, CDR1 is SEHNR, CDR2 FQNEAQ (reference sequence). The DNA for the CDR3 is TGTGCCAGCAGCCCCTCAGGGGGCGGTCACACAGATACGCAGTATTTT. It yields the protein CASSPSGGGHTDTQYF.

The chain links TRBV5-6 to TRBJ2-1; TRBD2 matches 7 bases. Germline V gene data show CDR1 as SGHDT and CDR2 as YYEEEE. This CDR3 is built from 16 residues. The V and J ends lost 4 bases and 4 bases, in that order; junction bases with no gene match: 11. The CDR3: CASSLRRAGVYNEQFF. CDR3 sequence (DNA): TGTGCCAGCAGCCTCAGAAGGGCGGGGGTTTACAATGAGCAGTTCTTC. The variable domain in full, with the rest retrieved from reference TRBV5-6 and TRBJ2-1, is DAGVTQSPTHLIKTRGQQVTLRCSPKSGHDTVSWYQQALGQGPQFIFQYYEEEERQRGNFPDRFSGHQFPNYSSELNVNALLLGDSALYLCASSLRRAGVYNEQFFGPGTRLTVL.

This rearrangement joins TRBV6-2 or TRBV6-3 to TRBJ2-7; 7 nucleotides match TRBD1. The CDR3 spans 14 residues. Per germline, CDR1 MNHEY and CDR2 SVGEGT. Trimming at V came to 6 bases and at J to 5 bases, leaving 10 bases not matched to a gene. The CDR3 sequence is CASSIETGPHEQYF. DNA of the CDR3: TGTGCCAGCAGCATTGAGACAGGGCCCCACGAGCAGTACTTC.

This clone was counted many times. The DNA of the CDR3 is TGTGCCAGCGTCCCCGCCCGCAGGGTGGGTCCCTACTATGGCTACACCTTC. Its translation: CASVPARRVGPYYGYTF. The V gene is TRBV7-8, the J gene TRBJ1-2; D is perhaps TRBD1 (5 bases). The germline V gene has CDR1 SGHVS and CDR2 FQNEAQ. Trimming cost V 8 bases and J 3 bases, with 25 bases left between them. The CDR3 extends over 17 amino acids.

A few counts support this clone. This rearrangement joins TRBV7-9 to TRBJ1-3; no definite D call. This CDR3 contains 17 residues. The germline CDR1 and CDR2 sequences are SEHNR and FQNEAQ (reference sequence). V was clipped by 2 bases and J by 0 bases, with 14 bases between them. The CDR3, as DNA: TGTGCCAGCAGCTTATATAAGGATGCAGGCTCTGGAAACACCATATATTTT. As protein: CASSLYKDAGSGNTIYF.

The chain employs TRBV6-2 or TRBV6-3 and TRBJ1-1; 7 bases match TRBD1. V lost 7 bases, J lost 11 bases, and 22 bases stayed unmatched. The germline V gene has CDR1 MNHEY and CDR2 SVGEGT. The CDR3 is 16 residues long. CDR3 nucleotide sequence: TGTGCCAGCACCCCAATGGGTAAGGGGGCGGACCGGTGTGCTTTCTTT. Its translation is CASTPMGKGADRCAFF.

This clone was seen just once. The CDR3 loop is CASSLTAGNTIYF. CDR3 in DNA: TGTGCCAGCAGCTTAACAGCTGGAAACACCATATATTTT. The chain uses TRBV7-2 and TRBJ1-3; D remains ambiguous. Germline values: CDR1 SGHTA, CDR2 FQGNSA. The CDR3 extends over 13 amino acids. Trimming took 2 bases from V and 2 from J, leaving 4 bases between them.

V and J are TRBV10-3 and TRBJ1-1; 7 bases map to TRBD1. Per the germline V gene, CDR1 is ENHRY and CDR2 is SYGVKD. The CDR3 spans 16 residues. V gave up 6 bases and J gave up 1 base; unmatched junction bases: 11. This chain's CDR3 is CAISEDGTAGNTEAFF. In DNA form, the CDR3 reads TGTGCCATCAGCGAAGATGGGACAGCTGGGAACACTGAAGCTTTCTTT.

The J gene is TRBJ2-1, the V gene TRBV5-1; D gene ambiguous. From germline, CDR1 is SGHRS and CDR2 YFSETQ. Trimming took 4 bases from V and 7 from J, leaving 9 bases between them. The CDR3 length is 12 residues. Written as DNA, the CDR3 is TGCGCCAGCAGCATCACCGGGAATGAGCAGTTCTTC. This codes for CASSITGNEQFF.

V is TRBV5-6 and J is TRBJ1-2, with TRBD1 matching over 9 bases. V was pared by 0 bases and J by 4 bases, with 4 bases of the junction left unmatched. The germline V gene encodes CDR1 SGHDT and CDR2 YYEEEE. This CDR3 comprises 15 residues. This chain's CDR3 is CASSLEGQGPYGYTF. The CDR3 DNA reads TGTGCCAGCAGCTTGGAGGGACAGGGTCCCTATGGCTACACCTTC.

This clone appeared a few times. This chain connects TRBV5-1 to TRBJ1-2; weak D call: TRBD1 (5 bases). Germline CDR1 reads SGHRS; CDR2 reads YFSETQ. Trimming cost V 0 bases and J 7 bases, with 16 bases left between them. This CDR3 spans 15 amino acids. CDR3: CASSLAGNRRSGYTF. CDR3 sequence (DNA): TGCGCCAGCAGCTTGGCAGGGAACCGGCGAAGTGGCTACACCTTC.

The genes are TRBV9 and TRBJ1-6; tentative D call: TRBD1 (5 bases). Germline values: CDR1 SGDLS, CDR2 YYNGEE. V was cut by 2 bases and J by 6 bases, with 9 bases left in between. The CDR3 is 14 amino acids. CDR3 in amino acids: CASSVTGGNSPLHF. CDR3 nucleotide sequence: TGTGCCAGCAGCGTTACAGGCGGTAATTCACCCCTCCACTTT.

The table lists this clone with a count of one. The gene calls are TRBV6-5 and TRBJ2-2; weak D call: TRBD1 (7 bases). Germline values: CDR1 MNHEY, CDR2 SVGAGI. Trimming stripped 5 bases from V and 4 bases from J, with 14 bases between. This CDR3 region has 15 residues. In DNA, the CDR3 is TGTGCCAGCAGTCCGGCAGGGGGGATCACCGGGGAGCTGTTTTTT. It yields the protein CASSPAGGITGELFF.

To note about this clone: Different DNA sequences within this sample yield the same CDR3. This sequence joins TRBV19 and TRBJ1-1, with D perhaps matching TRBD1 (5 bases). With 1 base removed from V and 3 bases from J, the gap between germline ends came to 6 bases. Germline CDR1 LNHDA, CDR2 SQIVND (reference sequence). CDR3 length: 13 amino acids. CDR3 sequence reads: CASSIGRDTEAFF. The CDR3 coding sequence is TGTGCCAGTAGTATAGGCAGGGACACTGAAGCTTTCTTT.

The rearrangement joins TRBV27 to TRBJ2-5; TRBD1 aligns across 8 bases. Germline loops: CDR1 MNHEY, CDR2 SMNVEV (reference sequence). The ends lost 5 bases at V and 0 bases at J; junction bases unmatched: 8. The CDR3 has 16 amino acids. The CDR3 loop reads CASSRWGQVNQETQYF. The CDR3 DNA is TGTGCCAGCAGTCGATGGGGACAGGTAAACCAAGAGACCCAGTACTTC.

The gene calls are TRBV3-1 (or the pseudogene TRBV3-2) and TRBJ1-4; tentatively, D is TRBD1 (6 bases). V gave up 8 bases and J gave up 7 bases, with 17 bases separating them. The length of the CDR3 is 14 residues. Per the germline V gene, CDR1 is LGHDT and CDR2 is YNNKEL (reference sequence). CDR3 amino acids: CASRRGGQSEKLFF. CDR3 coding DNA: TGTGCCAGCCGCCGGGGGGGGCAATCTGAAAAACTGTTTTTT.